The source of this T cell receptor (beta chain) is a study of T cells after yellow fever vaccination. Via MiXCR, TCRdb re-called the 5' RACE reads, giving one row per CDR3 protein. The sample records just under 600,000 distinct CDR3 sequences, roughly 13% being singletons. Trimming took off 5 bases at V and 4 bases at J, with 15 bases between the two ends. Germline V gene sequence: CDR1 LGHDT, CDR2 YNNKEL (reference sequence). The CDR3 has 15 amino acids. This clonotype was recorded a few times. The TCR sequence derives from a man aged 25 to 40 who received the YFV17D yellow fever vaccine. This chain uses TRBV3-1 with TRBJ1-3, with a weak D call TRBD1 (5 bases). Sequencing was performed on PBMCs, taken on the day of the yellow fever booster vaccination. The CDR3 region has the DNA TGTGCCAGCAGCGAAGGACAACTTCGAGGAAACACCATATATTTT. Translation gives CASSEGQLRGNTIYF.